This T cell receptor (beta chain) was found in a study of blood T cell repertoires in COVID-19. Repertoires were generated with immunoSEQ multiplex PCR, while TCRdb's copy carries only in-frame clones and drops some. This sample carries roughly 120,000 clones, roughly four fifths of them seen once, and the ten largest clones take around an eighth. Trimming took 6 bases from V and 6 from J, leaving 9 bases between them. There are 12 residues in the CDR3. Germline lookup yields CDR1 SGHDT and CDR2 YYEEEE. The sequence came from a human donor in a cohort sampled during active COVID-19. Sequenced input: peripheral blood. This rearrangement joins TRBV5-6 to TRBJ1-4; D is undetermined. For the CDR3, the DNA is TGTGCCAGCACGGGAAGTTATGAAAAACTGTTTTTT. It codes for CASTGSYEKLFF.